This TCR beta chain was sequenced during a study of blood T cells in healthy people across ages. Study as a whole: Using template switching, researchers captured about one barcoded beta molecule for each two T cells.

The germline gives CDR1 DFQATT, CDR2 SNEGSKA (reference sequence). This CDR3 spans 13 amino acids. A second roughly 6 to 12 cycle PCR used barcoded and J-beta primers. TCRdb independently ran MiXCR on the 5' RACE reads; one entry per CDR3 protein. The sample has about 970,000 distinct CDR3 sequences, roughly 51% seen once; the top ten hold around 21%. This chain uses TRBV20-1 with TRBJ2-4; 10 nucleotides match TRBD1. The tail of the sequence fits TRBJ2-7 better, so the J call may be wrong. This clonotype was obtained from a woman in her fifties or sixties in good health. The sequencing sample was made of blood. CDR3 loop: CSAIGDRGYEQYF. The CDR3 DNA follows: TGCAGTGCTATCGGGGACAGGGGATACGAGCAGTACTTC.